The rows below give T cell receptor beta chains drawn from one sample of a study of preoperative IRX-2 immunotherapy in early breast cancer. The table came from immunoSEQ multiplex PCR; TCRdb's copy has only in-frame clones and leaves some out. Here the sample spans roughly 57,000 clones, roughly 94% being singletons. The specimen was taken from a patient treated with IRX-2 immunotherapy. The receptors originated from a human donor with breast cancer. Each CDR3 is given with its conserved first and last residue. Each record gives: clone size, J gene, D gene, V gene, CDR3 protein, CDR3 DNA. The D gene is left open where the match is weak. Some rows have no size entry. The others give once, few or many, or a class for an expanded clone.

clone size: .; J gene: TRBJ1-3; D gene: TRBD1; V gene: TRBV13; CDR3 protein: CASSRQGPGNTIYF; CDR3 DNA: TGTGCCAGCAGCCGACAGGGCCCTGGAAACACCATATATTTT
clone size: once; J gene: TRBJ2-1; D gene: .; V gene: TRBV30; CDR3 protein: CAWSVKAGDIYNEQFF; CDR3 DNA: TGTGCCTGGAGTGTAAAGGCGGGCGACATTTACAATGAGCAGTTCTTC
clone size: few; J gene: TRBJ2-5; D gene: .; V gene: TRBV7-2; CDR3 protein: CASSLSAAETQYF; CDR3 DNA: TGTGCCAGCAGCTTATCGGCAGCGGAGACCCAGTACTTC
clone size: .; J gene: TRBJ2-5; D gene: .; V gene: TRBV28; CDR3 protein: CASRPGPGRTQYF; CDR3 DNA: TGTGCCAGCAGGCCGGGGCCTGGAAGGACCCAGTACTTC
clone size: .; J gene: TRBJ1-1; D gene: TRBD1; V gene: TRBV19; CDR3 protein: CASSLLTYRGREHTEAFF; CDR3 DNA: TGTGCCAGTAGTCTCCTCACCTACAGGGGGCGGGAACACACTGAAGCTTTCTTT
clone size: .; J gene: TRBJ2-7; D gene: TRBD2; V gene: TRBV9; CDR3 protein: CASGGRELKTHRYEQYF; CDR3 DNA: TGTGCCAGCGGTGGGAGGGAGCTTAAAACCCACCGCTACGAGCAGTACTTC
clone size: few; J gene: TRBJ1-5; D gene: TRBD1; V gene: TRBV6-5; CDR3 protein: CASRLFRGLDQPQHF; CDR3 DNA: TGTGCCAGCAGGTTATTTAGGGGGCTCGATCAGCCCCAGCATTTT
clone size: .; J gene: TRBJ1-1; D gene: TRBD1; V gene: TRBV6-1; CDR3 protein: CASRGTGGWTEAFF; CDR3 DNA: TGTGCCAGCAGGGGGACAGGGGGTTGGACTGAAGCTTTCTTT
clone size: .; J gene: TRBJ1-1; D gene: .; V gene: TRBV9; CDR3 protein: CASSLTVNTEAFF; CDR3 DNA: TGTGCCAGCAGCTTGACAGTGAACACTGAAGCTTTCTTT
clone size: .; J gene: TRBJ2-1; D gene: TRBD1; V gene: TRBV11-3; CDR3 protein: CASSEGQGAGSEQFF; CDR3 DNA: TGTGCCAGCAGCGAGGGACAGGGGGCTGGGAGTGAGCAGTTCTTC
clone size: .; J gene: TRBJ1-2; D gene: TRBD1; V gene: TRBV6-5; CDR3 protein: CASSATGVRVDGYTF; CDR3 DNA: TGTGCCAGCAGCGCGACAGGGGTTCGTGTCGATGGCTACACCTTC
clone size: once; J gene: TRBJ2-3; D gene: .; V gene: TRBV13; CDR3 protein: CASSLYFLGGRTDTQYF; CDR3 DNA: TGTGCCAGCAGCTTATACTTTCTCGGGGGGCGAACAGATACGCAGTATTTT
clone size: .; J gene: TRBJ2-2; D gene: .; V gene: TRBV7-6; CDR3 protein: CASSLITSNQVTGELFF; CDR3 DNA: TGTGCCAGCAGCCTGATTACTAGTAATCAGGTTACCGGGGAGCTGTTTTTT
clone size: .; J gene: TRBJ1-1; D gene: TRBD1; V gene: TRBV7-3; CDR3 protein: CASSRTGGTEAFF; CDR3 DNA: TGTGCCAGCAGCCGGACAGGGGGCACTGAAGCTTTCTTT
clone size: .; J gene: TRBJ2-2; D gene: TRBD2; V gene: TRBV19; CDR3 protein: CASRPTGGADGELFF; CDR3 DNA: TGTGCCAGTAGGCCGACGGGGGGGGCGGATGGGGAGCTGTTTTTT
clone size: .; J gene: TRBJ2-6; D gene: .; V gene: TRBV2; CDR3 protein: CASSVGASGANVLTF; CDR3 DNA: TGTGCCAGCAGTGTAGGGGCCTCTGGGGCCAACGTCCTGACTTTC
clone size: .; J gene: TRBJ2-1; D gene: TRBD2; V gene: TRBV5-4; CDR3 protein: CASSFDSGGYNEQFF; CDR3 DNA: TGTGCCAGCAGCTTCGACAGCGGGGGTTACAATGAGCAGTTCTTC
clone size: .; J gene: TRBJ2-5; D gene: TRBD2; V gene: TRBV28; CDR3 protein: CASSISGGVETQYF; CDR3 DNA: TGTGCCAGCAGCATTAGCGGGGGGGTAGAGACCCAGTACTTC
clone size: .; J gene: TRBJ1-5; D gene: .; V gene: TRBV19; CDR3 protein: CASRIQWGGYNQPQHF; CDR3 DNA: TGTGCCAGTAGGATACAGTGGGGGGGGTACAATCAGCCCCAGCATTTT
clone size: .; J gene: TRBJ2-7; D gene: TRBD2; V gene: TRBV5-6; CDR3 protein: CASRISGAAYEQYF; CDR3 DNA: TGTGCCAGCAGAATTAGCGGGGCCGCTTACGAGCAGTACTTC
clone size: .; J gene: TRBJ1-1; D gene: TRBD1; V gene: TRBV29-1; CDR3 protein: CSARTGGDTEAFF; CDR3 DNA: TGCAGCGCACGGACAGGGGGGGACACTGAAGCTTTCTTT
clone size: once; J gene: TRBJ1-1; D gene: .; V gene: TRBV28; CDR3 protein: CASRPTGLDTEAFF; CDR3 DNA: TGTGCCAGCAGACCGACAGGCCTGGACACTGAAGCTTTCTTT
clone size: .; J gene: TRBJ2-7; D gene: .; V gene: TRBV2; CDR3 protein: CASSEADNSYEQYF; CDR3 DNA: TGTGCCAGCAGTGAAGCAGATAACTCCTACGAGCAGTACTTC
clone size: .; J gene: TRBJ2-2; D gene: .; V gene: TRBV7-2; CDR3 protein: CASLYRLQGVTGELFF; CDR3 DNA: TGTGCCTCCCTATACCGGCTACAGGGTGTAACCGGGGAGCTGTTTTTT
clone size: .; J gene: TRBJ1-3; D gene: .; V gene: TRBV28; CDR3 protein: CASSLFNTIYF; CDR3 DNA: TGTGCCAGCAGTTTATTCAACACCATATATTTT
clone size: .; J gene: TRBJ1-6; D gene: TRBD1; V gene: TRBV6-4; CDR3 protein: CASRGTGNNSPLHF; CDR3 DNA: TGTGCCAGCAGGGGGACAGGGAATAATTCACCCCTCCACTTT
clone size: .; J gene: TRBJ1-2; D gene: .; V gene: TRBV11-2; CDR3 protein: CASSFSEALLYGYTF; CDR3 DNA: TGTGCCAGCAGCTTTTCCGAGGCCTTACTCTATGGCTACACCTTC
clone size: .; J gene: TRBJ1-1; D gene: .; V gene: TRBV5-4; CDR3 protein: CASSLGQALNTEAFF; CDR3 DNA: TGTGCCAGCAGCTTGGGACAGGCCCTGAACACTGAAGCTTTCTTT
clone size: .; J gene: TRBJ1-2; D gene: .; V gene: TRBV10-3; CDR3 protein: CAISQVIGYTF; CDR3 DNA: TGTGCCATCAGCCAGGTTATTGGCTACACCTTC
clone size: .; J gene: TRBJ1-2; D gene: .; V gene: TRBV7-9; CDR3 protein: CASSLAADGGYGYTF; CDR3 DNA: TGTGCCAGCAGCTTAGCGGCAGACGGGGGTTATGGCTACACCTTC
clone size: once; J gene: TRBJ2-7; D gene: .; V gene: TRBV10-3; CDR3 protein: CAIRTGPAGTYEQYF; CDR3 DNA: TGTGCCATCAGGACAGGGCCGGCGGGAACCTACGAGCAGTACTTC
clone size: .; J gene: TRBJ1-1; D gene: .; V gene: TRBV2; CDR3 protein: CASSTYGPRGEAFF; CDR3 DNA: TGTGCCAGCAGTACATACGGGCCGCGGGGGGAAGCTTTCTTT
clone size: .; J gene: TRBJ1-2; D gene: .; V gene: TRBV7-2; CDR3 protein: CASSLRRPRTTF; CDR3 DNA: TGTGCCAGCAGCCTCCGCCGGCCCCGAACAACCTTC
clone size: once; J gene: TRBJ1-5; D gene: .; V gene: TRBV11-2; CDR3 protein: CASSGNSNQPQHF; CDR3 DNA: TGTGCCAGCAGCGGGAATAGCAATCAGCCCCAGCATTTT
clone size: .; J gene: TRBJ2-1; D gene: .; V gene: TRBV19; CDR3 protein: CASSIRDGLSYNEQFF; CDR3 DNA: TGTGCCAGTAGTATTAGGGATGGGCTCTCCTACAATGAGCAGTTCTTC
clone size: .; J gene: TRBJ1-2; D gene: .; V gene: TRBV19; CDR3 protein: CASRVQGIDYGYTF; CDR3 DNA: TGTGCCAGTAGAGTCCAGGGGATAGACTATGGCTACACCTTC
clone size: .; J gene: TRBJ1-2; D gene: .; V gene: TRBV12-5; CDR3 protein: CASGAGQGYTF; CDR3 DNA: TGTGCTAGTGGCGCAGGGCAAGGCTACACCTTC
clone size: .; J gene: TRBJ2-3; D gene: TRBD1; V gene: TRBV7-2; CDR3 protein: CASSRQGAISTDTQYF; CDR3 DNA: TGTGCCAGCAGCCGCCAGGGGGCAATATCTACAGATACGCAGTATTTT
clone size: .; J gene: TRBJ2-1; D gene: TRBD2; V gene: TRBV28; CDR3 protein: CASTGPSGTKQWEQFF; CDR3 DNA: TGTGCCAGCACCGGCCCTAGCGGGACTAAGCAGTGGGAGCAGTTCTTC
clone size: .; J gene: TRBJ2-1; D gene: .; V gene: TRBV4-3; CDR3 protein: CASSQVWSALGNEQFF; CDR3 DNA: TGCGCCAGCAGCCAAGTGTGGTCGGCTCTGGGGAATGAGCAGTTCTTC
clone size: .; J gene: TRBJ1-1; D gene: TRBD1; V gene: TRBV4-3; CDR3 protein: CASSPYHRGPEAFF; CDR3 DNA: TGCGCCAGCAGCCCATACCACAGGGGTCCTGAAGCTTTCTTT
clone size: .; J gene: TRBJ1-6; D gene: .; V gene: TRBV28; CDR3 protein: CASSLLRTSPLSPLHF; CDR3 DNA: TGTGCCAGCAGTTTATTGCGGACATCCCCGCTATCACCCCTCCACTTT
clone size: .; J gene: TRBJ2-7; D gene: .; V gene: TRBV10-3; CDR3 protein: CAISESSPGDAYEQYF; CDR3 DNA: TGTGCCATCAGTGAGTCGTCCCCCGGTGACGCCTACGAGCAGTACTTC